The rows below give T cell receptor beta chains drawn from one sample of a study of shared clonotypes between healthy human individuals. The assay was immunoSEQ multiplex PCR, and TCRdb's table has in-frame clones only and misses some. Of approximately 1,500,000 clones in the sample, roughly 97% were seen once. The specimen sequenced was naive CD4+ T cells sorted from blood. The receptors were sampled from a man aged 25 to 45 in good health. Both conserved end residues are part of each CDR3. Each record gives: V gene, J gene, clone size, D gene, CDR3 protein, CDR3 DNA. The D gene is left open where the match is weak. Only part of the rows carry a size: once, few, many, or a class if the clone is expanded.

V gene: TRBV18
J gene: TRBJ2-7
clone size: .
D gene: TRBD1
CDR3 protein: CASSTRDSSYEQYF
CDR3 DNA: TGTGCCAGCTCAACAAGGGACAGTTCCTACGAGCAGTACTTC

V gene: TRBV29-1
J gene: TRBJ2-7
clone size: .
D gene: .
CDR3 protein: CSVRLRRESSYEQYF
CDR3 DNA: TGCAGCGTTCGTCTCCGGCGGGAAAGCTCCTACGAGCAGTACTTC

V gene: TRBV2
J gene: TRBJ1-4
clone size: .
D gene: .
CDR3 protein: CASSEEARGEKLFF
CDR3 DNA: TGTGCCAGCAGTGAGGAGGCTCGGGGTGAAAAACTGTTTTTT

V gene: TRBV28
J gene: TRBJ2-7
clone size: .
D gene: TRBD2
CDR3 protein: CASSPQGGVAGRYEQYF
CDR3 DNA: TGTGCCAGCAGTCCGCAGGGAGGGGTTGCGGGACGGTACGAGCAGTACTTC

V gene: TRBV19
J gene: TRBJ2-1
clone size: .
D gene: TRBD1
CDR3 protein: CASSLRQGVSYNEQFF
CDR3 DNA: TGTGCCAGTAGCCTCCGACAGGGGGTAAGCTACAATGAGCAGTTCTTC

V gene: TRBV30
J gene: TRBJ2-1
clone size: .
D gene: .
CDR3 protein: CAWSSGRRTHEQFF
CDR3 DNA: TGTGCCTGGAGTAGCGGGCGGCGCACCCATGAGCAGTTCTTC

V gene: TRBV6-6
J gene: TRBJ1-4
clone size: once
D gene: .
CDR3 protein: CASSYGSGSTNEKLFF
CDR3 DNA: TGTGCCAGCAGTTACGGGTCAGGATCAACTAATGAAAAACTGTTTTTT

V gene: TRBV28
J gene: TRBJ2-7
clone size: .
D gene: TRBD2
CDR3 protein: CASSIRRTSGSYEQYF
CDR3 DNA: TGTGCCAGCAGTATACGTCGGACTAGCGGGTCCTACGAGCAGTACTTC

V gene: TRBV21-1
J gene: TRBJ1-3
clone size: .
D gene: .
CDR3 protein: CASSTFGTAGNTIYF
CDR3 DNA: TGTGCCAGCAGCACCTTCGGGACGGCTGGAAACACCATATATTTT

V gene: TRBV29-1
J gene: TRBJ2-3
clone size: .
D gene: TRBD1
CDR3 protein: CSVELWTGSFRSTDTQYF
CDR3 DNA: TGCAGCGTTGAGTTGTGGACAGGGTCTTTCCGGAGCACAGATACGCAGTATTTT

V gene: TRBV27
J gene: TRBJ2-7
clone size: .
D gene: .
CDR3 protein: CASSRQLSSSYEQYF
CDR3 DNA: TGTGCCAGCAGTAGACAGCTCTCAAGCTCCTACGAGCAGTACTTC

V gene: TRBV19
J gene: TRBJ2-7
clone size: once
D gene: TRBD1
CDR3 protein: CASSLGTGKAYEQYF
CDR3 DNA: TGTGCCAGTAGCCTTGGGACAGGTAAAGCCTACGAGCAGTACTTC

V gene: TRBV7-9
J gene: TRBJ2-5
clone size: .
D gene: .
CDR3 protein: CASSPSPLTGRVETQYF
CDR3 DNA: TGTGCCAGCAGCCCATCTCCCCTTACAGGTCGGGTAGAGACCCAGTACTTC

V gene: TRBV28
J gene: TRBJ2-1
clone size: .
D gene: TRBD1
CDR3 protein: CASRTGPSYNEQFF
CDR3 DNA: TGTGCCAGCAGGACAGGGCCCTCCTACAATGAGCAGTTCTTC

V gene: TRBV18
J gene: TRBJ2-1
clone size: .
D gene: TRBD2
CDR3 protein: CASSPPGLAGLNEQFF
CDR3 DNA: TGTGCCAGCTCACCACCGGGACTAGCGGGCCTCAATGAGCAGTTCTTC

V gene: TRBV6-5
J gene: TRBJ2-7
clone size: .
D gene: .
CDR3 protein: CASRNGRGEQYF
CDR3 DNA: TGTGCCAGCAGGAACGGACGGGGCGAGCAGTACTTC

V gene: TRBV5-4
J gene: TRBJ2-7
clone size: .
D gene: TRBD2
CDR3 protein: CASSTPGTSGAREQYF
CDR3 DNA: TGTGCCAGCAGCACCCCCGGGACTAGCGGGGCCCGAGAGCAGTACTTC

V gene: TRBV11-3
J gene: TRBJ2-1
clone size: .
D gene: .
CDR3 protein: CASSLDLREQFF
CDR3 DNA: TGTGCCAGCAGCTTAGACTTGAGGGAGCAGTTCTTC

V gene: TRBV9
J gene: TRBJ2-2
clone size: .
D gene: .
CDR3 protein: CASSVGGNHAGELFF
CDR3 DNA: TGTGCCAGCAGCGTAGGGGGGAATCATGCCGGGGAGCTGTTTTTT

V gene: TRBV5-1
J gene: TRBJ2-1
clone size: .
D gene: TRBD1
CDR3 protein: CASRTDRGGEFF
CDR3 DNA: TGCGCCAGCAGAACGGACAGGGGTGGTGAGTTCTTC

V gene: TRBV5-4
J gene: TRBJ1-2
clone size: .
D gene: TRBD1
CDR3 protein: CASRKTGGAGYTF
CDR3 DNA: TGTGCCAGCAGAAAGACAGGGGGCGCTGGCTACACCTTC

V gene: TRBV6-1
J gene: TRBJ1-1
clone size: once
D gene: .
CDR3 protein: CASRLFRQDTEAFF
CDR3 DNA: TGTGCCAGCAGACTGTTCCGACAGGACACTGAAGCTTTCTTT

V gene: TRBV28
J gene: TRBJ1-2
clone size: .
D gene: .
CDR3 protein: CATPGRGPYGYTF
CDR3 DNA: TGTGCCACCCCGGGGCGGGGGCCCTATGGCTACACCTTC

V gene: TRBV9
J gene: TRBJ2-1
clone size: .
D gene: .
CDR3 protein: CASSVKGGISNEQFF
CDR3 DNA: TGTGCCAGCAGCGTGAAGGGGGGTATAAGCAATGAGCAGTTCTTC

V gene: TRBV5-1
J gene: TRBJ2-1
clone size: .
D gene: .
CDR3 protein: CASSLVSSLNEQFF
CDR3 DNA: TGCGCCAGCAGCTTGGTTTCTAGCTTAAATGAGCAGTTCTTC

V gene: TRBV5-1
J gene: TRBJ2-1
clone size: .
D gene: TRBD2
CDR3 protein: CASSLGGRANEQFF
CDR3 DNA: TGCGCCAGCAGCTTGGGCGGGAGGGCAAATGAGCAGTTCTTC

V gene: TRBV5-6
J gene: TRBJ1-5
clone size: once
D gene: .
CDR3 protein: CASSWDGSFSNQPQHF
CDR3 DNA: TGTGCCAGCAGCTGGGACGGGAGCTTTAGCAATCAGCCCCAGCATTTT

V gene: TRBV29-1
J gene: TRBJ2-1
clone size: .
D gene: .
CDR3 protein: CSADRGLDEQFF
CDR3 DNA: TGCAGCGCCGACCGAGGGTTGGACGAGCAGTTCTTC

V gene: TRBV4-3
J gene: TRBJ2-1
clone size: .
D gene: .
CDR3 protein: CASSREGSSRGEQFF
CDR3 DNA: TGCGCCAGCAGCCGCGAAGGGTCTAGCCGAGGTGAGCAGTTCTTC

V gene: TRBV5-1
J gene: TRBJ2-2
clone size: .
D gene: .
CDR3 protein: CASSTDPSGELFF
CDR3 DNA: TGCGCCAGCAGCACGGACCCTAGCGGGGAGCTGTTTTTT

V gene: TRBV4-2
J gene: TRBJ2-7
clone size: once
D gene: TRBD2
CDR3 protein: CASSQHLAGVYEQYF
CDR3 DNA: TGTGCCAGCAGCCAACACCTAGCGGGAGTCTACGAGCAGTACTTC

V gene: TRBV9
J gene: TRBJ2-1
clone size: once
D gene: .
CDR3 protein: CASSVAPGQEERFF
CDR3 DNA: TGTGCCAGCAGCGTAGCCCCGGGGCAGGAAGAGCGCTTCTTC

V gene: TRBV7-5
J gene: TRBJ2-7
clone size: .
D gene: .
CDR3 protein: CVRSVGLPRPYEQYF
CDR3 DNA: TGTGTCAGAAGCGTAGGGCTCCCCCGTCCCTACGAGCAGTACTTC

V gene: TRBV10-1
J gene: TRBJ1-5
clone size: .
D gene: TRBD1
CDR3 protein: CASSEPDRDRHNQPQHF
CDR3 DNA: TGCGCCAGCAGTGAGCCCGACCGGGACAGACATAATCAGCCCCAGCATTTT

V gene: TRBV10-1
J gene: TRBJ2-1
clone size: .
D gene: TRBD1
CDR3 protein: CASSGRQGRYNEQFF
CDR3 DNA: TGCGCCAGCAGTGGAAGACAGGGGAGATACAATGAGCAGTTCTTC

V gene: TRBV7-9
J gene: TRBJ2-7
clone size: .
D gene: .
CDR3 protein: CASSFSGAYEQYF
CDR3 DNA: TGTGCCAGCAGCTTTAGCGGAGCCTACGAGCAGTACTTC

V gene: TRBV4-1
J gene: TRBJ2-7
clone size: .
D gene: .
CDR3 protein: CASSQGPGIHYEQYF
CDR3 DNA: TGCGCCAGCAGCCAAGGTCCAGGGATTCACTACGAGCAGTACTTC

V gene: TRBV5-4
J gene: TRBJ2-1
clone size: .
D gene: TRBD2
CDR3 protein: CASSRLAGTINNEQFF
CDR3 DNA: TGTGCCAGCAGCCGCTTAGCGGGAACCATAAACAATGAGCAGTTCTTC

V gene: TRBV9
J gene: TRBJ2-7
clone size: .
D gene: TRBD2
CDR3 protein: CASSPRPGLAGGSYEQYF
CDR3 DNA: TGTGCCAGCAGCCCCCGGCCGGGACTAGCGGGAGGTTCCTACGAGCAGTACTTC

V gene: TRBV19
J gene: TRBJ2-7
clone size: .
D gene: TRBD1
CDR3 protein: CASSIHRTGDGSYEQYF
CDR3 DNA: TGTGCCAGTAGTATACACCGGACAGGGGATGGGTCCTACGAGCAGTACTTC

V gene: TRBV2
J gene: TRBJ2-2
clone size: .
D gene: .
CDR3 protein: CASSEARGVTGELFF
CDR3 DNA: TGTGCCAGCAGTGAAGCGCGAGGGGTCACCGGGGAGCTGTTTTTT

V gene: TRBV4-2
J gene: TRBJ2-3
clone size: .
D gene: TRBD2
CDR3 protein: CASSQDVSGRTQYF
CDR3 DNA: TGTGCCAGCAGCCAAGATGTCAGCGGGAGAACGCAGTATTTT

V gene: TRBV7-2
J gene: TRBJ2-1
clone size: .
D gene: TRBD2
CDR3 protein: CASSLRVASGKVLYNEQFF
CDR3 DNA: TGTGCCAGCAGCTTGAGGGTGGCTAGCGGAAAAGTATTATACAATGAGCAGTTCTTC

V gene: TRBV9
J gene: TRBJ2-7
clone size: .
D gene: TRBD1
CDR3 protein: CASSRGSSYEQYF
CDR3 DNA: TGTGCCAGCTCCAGGGGGTCCTCCTACGAGCAGTACTTC

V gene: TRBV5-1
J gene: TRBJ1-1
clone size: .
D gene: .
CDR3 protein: CASSLGQEGTGTEAFF
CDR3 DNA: TGCGCCAGCAGCTTGGGACAGGAGGGGACTGGCACTGAAGCTTTCTTT

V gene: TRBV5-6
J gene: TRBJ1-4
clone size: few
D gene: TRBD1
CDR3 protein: CASSLDRGNEKLFF
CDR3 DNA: TGTGCCAGCAGCTTGGACAGGGGAAATGAAAAACTGTTTTTT

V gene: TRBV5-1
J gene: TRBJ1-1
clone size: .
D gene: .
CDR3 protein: CASSRHGNTEAFF
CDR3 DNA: TGCGCCAGCAGCCGGCATGGGAACACTGAAGCTTTCTTT

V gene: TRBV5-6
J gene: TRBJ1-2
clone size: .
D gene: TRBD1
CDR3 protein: CASSLTGVGGYTF
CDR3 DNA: TGTGCCAGCAGCTTAACAGGGGTTGGTGGCTACACCTTC

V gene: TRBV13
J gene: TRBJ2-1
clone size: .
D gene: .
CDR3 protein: CASSLEGDYFSYNEQFF
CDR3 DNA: TGTGCCAGCAGCTTAGAGGGGGATTACTTCTCCTACAATGAGCAGTTCTTC

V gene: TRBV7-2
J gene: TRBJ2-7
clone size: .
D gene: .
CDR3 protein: CASSRIGISSYEQYF
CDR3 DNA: TGTGCCAGCAGCAGAATTGGGATCAGCTCCTACGAGCAGTACTTC

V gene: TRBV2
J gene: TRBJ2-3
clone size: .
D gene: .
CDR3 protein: CASSGETVDTQYF
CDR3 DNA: TGTGCCAGCAGTGGGGAGACGGTAGATACGCAGTATTTT

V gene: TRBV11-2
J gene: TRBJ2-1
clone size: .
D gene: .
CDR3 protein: CASRPTGLPKGEQFF
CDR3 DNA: TGTGCCAGCAGGCCAACGGGACTCCCCAAGGGTGAGCAGTTCTTC

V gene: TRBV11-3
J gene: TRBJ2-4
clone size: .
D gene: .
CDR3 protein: CASSLDQYRWVRYIQYF
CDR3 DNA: TGTGCCAGCAGCTTAGATCAGTACAGGTGGGTAAGGTACATTCAGTACTTC

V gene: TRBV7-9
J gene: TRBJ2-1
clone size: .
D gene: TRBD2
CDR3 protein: CASSLAGGLANEQFF
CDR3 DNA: TGTGCCAGCAGCTTAGCAGGCGGACTAGCCAATGAGCAGTTCTTC

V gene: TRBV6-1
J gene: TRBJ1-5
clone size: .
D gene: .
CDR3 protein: CASSALTGWRF
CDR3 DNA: TGTGCCAGCAGTGCGCTGACAGGATGGCGTTTC

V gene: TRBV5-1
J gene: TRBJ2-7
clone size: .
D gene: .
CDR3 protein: CASRGPIAAYEQYF
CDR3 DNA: TGCGCCAGCAGGGGTCCCATAGCGGCCTACGAGCAGTACTTC

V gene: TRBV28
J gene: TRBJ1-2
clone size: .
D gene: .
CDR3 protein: CASSLFPRTFNYGYTF
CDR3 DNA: TGTGCCAGCAGTTTATTCCCGAGAACATTTAACTATGGCTACACCTTC

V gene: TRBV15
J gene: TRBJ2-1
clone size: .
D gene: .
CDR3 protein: CATSRDWGGNNEQFF
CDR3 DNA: TGTGCCACCAGCAGAGATTGGGGCGGGAACAATGAGCAGTTCTTC